Listed below are T cell receptor beta chains from one sample, sequenced in a study of shared clonotypes between healthy human individuals. Sequenced by immunoSEQ multiplex PCR; TCRdb stores in-frame clones only, minus some. The sample holds 2 million to 3 million clones, around nine tenths seen once. The sample comprised naive CD4+ T cells sorted from blood. Receptor source: a man between 18 and 35 years old in good health. Both conserved end residues are part of each CDR3. Each record gives: clone size, D gene, CDR3 length, J gene, V gene, CDR3 protein, CDR3 DNA. The D gene is left open where the match is weak. A row's size may be missing; if present it is once, few, many or a size class.

NA,TRBD2,15,TRBJ2-1,TRBV7-6,CASSIGIAGAGEQFF,TGTGCCAGCAGCATCGGGATAGCGGGGGCAGGAGAGCAGTTCTTC
NA,NA,16,TRBJ2-7,TRBV4-1,CASSHDPRDPSYEQYF,TGCGCCAGCAGCCATGATCCTAGGGACCCCTCCTACGAGCAGTACTTC
NA,NA,11,TRBJ2-5,TRBV2,CASSRGQTQYF,TGTGCCAGCTCAAGAGGGCAGACCCAGTACTTC
NA,NA,15,TRBJ1-4,TRBV9,CASSVGRAPNEKLFF,TGTGCCAGCAGCGTAGGTAGGGCCCCAAATGAAAAACTGTTTTTT
NA,TRBD2,15,TRBJ2-1,TRBV6-5,CASSSLADYPQEQFF,TGTGCCAGCAGTTCTCTAGCGGACTACCCCCAAGAGCAGTTCTTC
NA,TRBD1,12,TRBJ2-7,TRBV18,CASSKGAEEQYF,TGTGCCAGCTCAAAGGGGGCGGAAGAGCAGTACTTC
NA,TRBD2,15,TRBJ2-3,TRBV4-1,CASGREGWGTDTQYF,TGCGCCAGCGGCCGGGAGGGGTGGGGGACAGATACGCAGTATTTT
NA,TRBD2,15,TRBJ2-7,TRBV27,CASSSTGLANHEQYF,TGTGCCAGCAGTTCGACGGGACTAGCGAACCACGAGCAGTACTTC
NA,NA,15,TRBJ2-5,TRBV5-1,CASSLAGQSQETQYF,TGCGCCAGCAGCTTGGCTGGACAGTCCCAAGAGACCCAGTACTTC
few,TRBD1,14,TRBJ1-6,TRBV9,CASSAGTGTIPLHF,TGTGCCAGCAGCGCGGGGACAGGGACCATACCCCTCCACTTT
NA,NA,13,TRBJ1-4,TRBV27,CASSPLANEKLFF,TGTGCCAGCAGTCCGTTGGCTAATGAAAAACTGTTTTTT
NA,TRBD1,15,TRBJ2-7,TRBV6-1,CASNPWGTGSYEQYF,TGTGCCAGCAACCCTTGGGGGACAGGATCCTACGAGCAGTACTTC
NA,NA,15,TRBJ1-5,TRBV9,CASSVGQTLNQPQHF,TGTGCCAGCAGCGTTGGGCAGACCCTAAATCAGCCCCAGCATTTT
NA,NA,15,TRBJ2-7,TRBV19,CASSTHLTGFYEQYF,TGTGCCAGTAGTACCCACTTGACAGGCTTCTACGAGCAGTACTTC
NA,TRBD1,16,TRBJ1-4,TRBV4-1,CASSQEGQGRNEKLFF,TGCGCCAGCAGCCAAGAGGGACAGGGTCGAAATGAAAAACTGTTTTTT
NA,NA,11,TRBJ1-2,TRBV29-1,CSVAPEDGYTF,TGCAGCGTGGCCCCCGAGGATGGCTACACCTTC
NA,TRBD1,19,TRBJ2-6,TRBV23-1,CASSQFVQDRSSGANVLTF,TGCGCCAGCAGTCAATTTGTCCAGGACAGGTCCTCTGGGGCCAACGTCCTGACTTTC
NA,TRBD1,15,TRBJ1-5,TRBV2,CASSPGQLSNQPQHF,TGTGCCAGCAGCCCGGGACAGCTTAGCAATCAGCCCCAGCATTTT